The present T cell receptor (beta chain) was sequenced within a study of beta chain features in type 1 diabetes. This clone was seen a few times. No antigen is known for it. Germline V gene sequence: CDR1 LGHNA, CDR2 YSLEER. The V and J ends lost 0 bases and 10 bases respectively, with 10 bases between them. This CDR3 comprises 13 residues. Populations obtained by sorting all exceeded 98% purity. The entirety of the isolated RNA underwent reverse transcription, so expressed TCRB transcripts were sequenced. Assay: immunoSEQ multiplex PCR; the TCRdb copy retains only in-frame clones and omits some. The sample shows 160,000 or so clones, roughly 60% of them seen only once. The study, taken as a whole, reports: People with Type 1 diabetes carried modestly yet significantly shorter TCRB CDR3s in all four CD4+ subsets.

This TCR was sampled from a man aged 30 to 45 with type 1 diabetes. The V call is TRBV4-3, the J call TRBJ2-1, with D possibly matching TRBD1 (5 bases). Sequencing was performed on naive CD4+ T cells from blood. CDR3 loop: CASSQEAGSEQFF. The CDR3 bases are TGCGCCAGCAGCCAAGAAGCAGGGTCCGAGCAGTTCTTC.